Below, 27 T cell receptor beta chains from the same sample are listed, as sequenced in a study of shared clonotypes between healthy human individuals. Sequencing was performed with immunoSEQ multiplex PCR; in TCRdb, only in-frame clones are kept and a portion is missing. This sample has about 680,000 clones; around 72% occur once, and the top ten carry under 2%. Material: memory CD4+ T cells sorted from blood. Subset described: CD45RA-negative fraction. Receptors were obtained from a woman aged 25 to 39 in good health.

This clone was detected only a few times. V and J are TRBV28 and TRBJ1-1; D remains ambiguous. The CDR3 is 15 residues long. Germline-derived CDR1 and CDR2 are MDHEN and SYDVKM. The V end was cut by 11 bases, the J end by 0 bases, with 19 bases between. The CDR3 bases are TGTGCCTTGAAACCGCTGCTTTCTATGAACACTGAAGCTTTCTTT. This gives the protein CALKPLLSMNTEAFF. Based on the CDR3 plus reference TRBV28 and TRBJ1-1, the full variable domain is DVKVTQSSRYLVKRTGEKVFLECVQDMDHENMFWYRQDPGLGLRLIYFSYDVKMKEKGDIPEGYSVSREKKERFSLILESASTNQTSMYLCALKPLLSMNTEAFFGQGTRLTVV.

This clone was counted between two and nine times. The identical CDR3 is also encoded by other nucleotide sequences in the sample. V gene TRBV5-1 combines with J gene TRBJ2-1, with 9 bases fitting TRBD1. Unmatched junction bases numbered 1, after V lost 2 bases and J lost 1 base. There are 15 residues in the CDR3. Germline values: CDR1 SGHRS, CDR2 YFSETQ. In nucleotides, the CDR3 is TGCGCCAGCAGCTTCGACAGGGGGTCCTACAATGAGCAGTTCTTC. Protein: CASSFDRGSYNEQFF.

J is TRBJ2-6 and V is TRBV6-1; D is unclear. Deletions cut 11 bases from V and 4 bases from J, with 12 bases between. The CDR3 spans 13 residues. Germline CDR1 MNHNS, CDR2 SASEGT. The CDR3 DNA reads as TGTGCCTATAAAAGGGCAGGGGCCAACGTCCTGACTTTC. As protein: CAYKRAGANVLTF.

V gene TRBV14 combines with J gene TRBJ2-7, with no clear D. The V gene's germline CDR1 is SGHDN and CDR2 FVKESK. The CDR3 totals 13 residues. V lost 5 bases to trimming and J lost 2 bases, with 10 bases between them. Here the CDR3 reads CASSALGTYEQYF. In DNA form, the CDR3 reads TGTGCCAGCAGCGCCCTGGGAACCTACGAGCAGTACTTC.

This clone was seen just once. The chain joins TRBV28 to TRBJ2-7, with a weak D call TRBD1 (6 bases). The CDR3 contains 15 residues. V was pared by 5 bases and J by 2 bases, with 16 bases between. Per germline, CDR1 MDHEN and CDR2 SYDVKM. For the CDR3, the DNA is TGTGCCAGCAGTCCCTTTAGGGGGTGGCCCTACGAGCAGTACTTC. It codes for CASSPFRGWPYEQYF.

The rearrangement joins TRBV30 to TRBJ2-2; 9 bases line up with TRBD2. J lost 6 bases, V lost 3 bases, and 14 bases had no gene match. The V gene's germline CDR1 is GTSNPN and CDR2 SVGIG (reference sequence). The CDR3 sequence is 17 residues long. The CDR3 loop is CAWSPEEIAGESGELFF. DNA for the CDR3: TGTGCCTGGAGCCCCGAGGAGATAGCGGGAGAATCCGGGGAGCTGTTTTTT.

Remarks on this clone: The same CDR3 also results from other DNA sequences found in this sample. The chain employs TRBV18 and TRBJ2-1, with 8 positions matching TRBD1. In germline, CDR1 is KGHSH, CDR2 LQKENI. Trimming at V came to 3 bases and at J to 4 bases, leaving 5 bases not matched to a gene. The CDR3 consists of 15 residues. The CDR3 loop is CASSPRDRGYNEQFF. CDR3 nucleotide sequence: TGTGCCAGCTCACCGAGAGACAGGGGTTACAATGAGCAGTTCTTC.

The V call is TRBV19, the J call TRBJ2-2, with TRBD2 matching 8 bases. CDR1 and CDR2 (germline): LNHDA, SQIVND (reference sequence). J was trimmed by 8 bases and V by 0 bases; bases with no gene match: 5. The CDR3 covers 15 residues. DNA for the CDR3: TGTGCCAGTAGTATAGATCGCAGCGGGAGAGGGGAGCTGTTTTTT. Translation gives CASSIDRSGRGELFF.

At least ten counts were recorded for this clone. This sequence joins TRBV19 and TRBJ2-7; no reliable D call. V lost 3 bases and J 6 bases, leaving 12 bases between the germline ends. The V gene's germline CDR1 is LNHDA and CDR2 SQIVND (reference sequence). This CDR3 contains 13 residues. CDR3 loop: CASSMARVCEQYF. The DNA of the CDR3 is TGTGCCAGTAGTATGGCCCGTGTCTGCGAGCAGTACTTC.

CDR3 DNA sequence: TGTGCCAGCAGCTTGAGTGGGAGGGAGTATGGCTACACCTTC. It specifies CASSLSGREYGYTF. The chain links TRBV5-4 to TRBJ1-2; D unresolved. The V gene's germline CDR1 is SGHNT and CDR2 YYREEE (reference sequence). The CDR3 covers 14 residues. Trimming cost V 1 base and J 5 bases, with 12 bases left between them. The whole variable domain, filled in from reference TRBV5-4 and TRBJ1-2, reads ETGVTQSPTHLIKTRGQQVTLRCSSQSGHNTVSWYQQALGQGPQFIFQYYREEENGRGNFPPRFSGLQFPNYSSELNVNALELDDSALYLCASSLSGREYGYTFGSGTRLTVV.

The chain employs TRBV18 and TRBJ2-7; the match to TRBD1 covers 10 bases. After removal of 6 bases from V and 3 bases from J, the junction contained 5 bases not matched to a gene. Looked up from germline, CDR1 is KGHSH and CDR2 is LQKENI. This CDR3 has 14 residues. The CDR3 here is CASSPGTGVYEQYF. CDR3 DNA: TGTGCCAGCTCTCCCGGGACAGGGGTCTACGAGCAGTACTTC.

The chain recombines TRBV9 with TRBJ2-1; D unresolved. CDR1 SGDLS and CDR2 YYNGEE come from the germline V gene. The CDR3 is made up of 16 amino acids. V lost 0 bases and J lost 0, with 10 bases in between. This CDR3 is CASSVASATSYNEQFF. CDR3 sequence (DNA): TGTGCCAGCAGCGTAGCGTCGGCCACCTCCTACAATGAGCAGTTCTTC.

This chain joins TRBV18 and TRBJ2-7; the match to TRBD1 covers 7 bases. CDR3 length equals 13 residues. The junction had 4 bases not matched to a gene; V was cut back by 3 bases and J by 5 bases. The germline CDR1 and CDR2 sequences are KGHSH and LQKENI. The CDR3 region has the DNA TGTGCCAGCTCACCTCTCGGACAGGACGAGCAGTACTTC. Encoded protein: CASSPLGQDEQYF.

The gene calls are TRBV30 and TRBJ2-7; 8 positions match TRBD1. CDR3 length: 14 residues. The V gene's germline CDR1 is GTSNPN and CDR2 SVGIG (reference sequence). V was clipped by 5 bases and J by 6 bases; unmatched bases: 12. CDR3: CAWVSGTGFFEQYF. The CDR3 coding sequence is TGTGCCTGGGTCTCCGGGACAGGATTTTTCGAGCAGTACTTC.

The genes are TRBV29-1 and TRBJ1-2, with D perhaps TRBD1 (5 bases). CDR3 length equals 15 residues. CDR1 is SQVTM and CDR2 is ANQGSEA in the germline V gene. V was trimmed by 4 bases and J by 10 bases, leaving 25 bases between them. The CDR3 here is CSVANSGNTGRAYTF. CDR3 DNA sequence: TGCAGCGTTGCGAACTCAGGGAACACAGGCCGTGCCTACACCTTC.

V and J are TRBV11-3 and TRBJ2-1, with TRBD1 as a possible D gene (5 bases). CDR3 length: 15 residues. The V end lost 4 bases, the J end lost 1 base, and 11 bases lay between the germline ends. Germline CDR1 is SGHNT and CDR2 is YENEEA. The CDR3 loop reads CASSSAGASYNEQFF. CDR3 DNA: TGTGCCAGCAGCTCCGCTGGGGCGTCCTACAATGAGCAGTTCTTC.

The rearrangement links TRBV27 to TRBJ1-5, with a possible D match to TRBD1 (5 bases). Germline CDR1 and CDR2: MNHEY and SMNVEV (reference sequence). The ends were cut back, 6 bases at V and 0 bases at J, with 12 bases in the middle. The CDR3 is made up of 15 amino acids. The CDR3, as DNA: TGTGCCAGCAGGAGAGGACATATTAGCAATCAGCCCCAGCATTTT. Its protein is CASRRGHISNQPQHF.

V usage is TRBV4-2 and J usage is TRBJ2-1, with 11 nucleotides matching TRBD1. The CDR3 consists of 15 residues. V trimming: 2 bases; J trimming: 8 bases; junction bases outside the gene matches: 5. CDR1 LGHNA and CDR2 YNFKEQ come from the germline V gene. The CDR3 DNA reads TGTGCCAGCAGCCAACCAGGACAGGGGGCCGATGAGCAGTTCTTC. The encoded protein is CASSQPGQGADEQFF.

The chain is built from TRBV29-1 and TRBJ2-7, with D perhaps matching TRBD2 (5 bases). Germline CDR1 reads SQVTM; CDR2 reads ANQGSEA. This CDR3 spans 11 amino acids. The V gene lost 4 bases and the J gene lost 7 bases, with 11 bases spanning the gap. The CDR3 nucleotides are TGCAGCGTTGGATTCCGAGGGGAGCAGTACTTC. Amino acids: CSVGFRGEQYF.

This rearrangement joins TRBV20-1 to TRBJ1-1, with no clear D. Germline CDR1 and CDR2: DFQATT and SNEGSKA (reference sequence). V was cut by 2 bases and J by 1 base, with 2 bases left in between. The CDR3 contains 11 residues. CDR3 sequence: CSARRNTEAFF. CDR3 sequence (DNA): TGCAGTGCTAGAAGGAACACTGAAGCTTTCTTT.

A few counts support this clone. This chain links TRBV5-8 with TRBJ2-3, with 7 nucleotides matching TRBD1. Germline-derived CDR1 and CDR2 are SGHTS and YDEGEE. The CDR3 sequence is 13 residues long. V lost 4 bases to trimming and J lost 4 bases; unmatched junction nucleotides: 3. The CDR3, as DNA: TGTGCCAGCAGCCGCGGACAGGCAGATACGCAGTATTTT. It yields the protein CASSRGQADTQYF. The entire variable domain, with the rest obtained from reference TRBV5-8 and TRBJ2-3, is as follows: EAGVTQSPTHLIKTRGQQATLRCSPISGHTSVYWYQQALGLGLQFLLWYDEGEERNRGNFPPRFSGRQFPNYSSELNVNALELEDSALYLCASSRGQADTQYFGPGTRLTVL.

This clone was recorded many times. This rearrangement joins TRBV5-1 to TRBJ2-7; TRBD2 aligns across 8 bases. V trimming: 4 bases; J trimming: 5 bases; junction bases outside the gene matches: 8. This CDR3 comprises 14 residues. Germline-derived CDR1 and CDR2 are SGHRS and YFSETQ. CDR3 sequence: CASSRRGLEDEQYF. CDR3 in DNA: TGCGCCAGCAGCCGTAGGGGACTAGAAGACGAGCAGTACTTC.

This clone was recorded only once. The chain has TRBV11-2 and TRBJ2-5, with D possibly being TRBD2 (5 bases). Germline CDR1 and CDR2: SGHAT and FQNNGV. The CDR3 runs to 16 residues. With 3 bases removed from V and 5 bases from J, the gap between germline ends came to 19 bases. DNA of the CDR3: TGTGCCAGCAGCTTTGGGTGGGAGCCCCGGTCGGAGACCCAGTACTTC. Protein: CASSFGWEPRSETQYF.

The chain links TRBV19 to TRBJ1-5; D perhaps matches TRBD1 (5 bases). Looked up from germline, CDR1 is LNHDA and CDR2 is SQIVND (reference sequence). CDR3 size: 15 residues. The germline V and J ends were trimmed by 7 bases and 7 bases, with 20 bases remaining between them. This chain's CDR3 is CASTPQEGLFQPQHF. The CDR3 DNA reads TGTGCCAGTACCCCACAGGAAGGACTTTTCCAGCCCCAGCATTTT.

The J gene is TRBJ1-5, the V gene TRBV19; D perhaps matches TRBD1 (5 bases). The V end was cut by 3 bases, the J end by 5 bases, with 11 bases between. CDR1 is LNHDA and CDR2 is SQIVND in the germline V gene (reference sequence). The CDR3 spans 14 residues. The CDR3 nucleotides read TGTGCCAGTAGTATCATCAGGGAGCATCAGCCCCAGCATTTT. Amino acids: CASSIIREHQPQHF.

The CDR3 region is CASSQLGQGAFNYGYTF. The CDR3 region has the DNA TGTGCCAGCAGCCAACTGGGACAGGGGGCGTTCAACTATGGCTACACCTTC. The chain is built from TRBV4-2 and TRBJ1-2; the match to TRBD1 covers 12 bases. V shed 2 bases, J shed 2 bases, and the junction held 6 bases outside the gene matches. Germline CDR1 and CDR2: LGHNA and YNFKEQ. The CDR3 contains 17 residues.

This clone has more than one count but fewer than ten. The gene calls are TRBV2 and TRBJ1-2; D is undetermined. CDR1 is SNHLY and CDR2 is FYNNEI in the germline V gene. V gave up 4 bases and J gave up 2 bases, with 11 bases separating them. The CDR3 is made up of 14 amino acids. The CDR3 region is CASSGSGSNYGYTF. In DNA, the CDR3 is TGTGCCAGCAGTGGGTCCGGCAGCAACTATGGCTACACCTTC.